The 15 T cell receptor beta chains given below trace back to one sample, sequenced in a study of T cell changes during pregnancy in multiple sclerosis. Libraries were prepared by immunoSEQ multiplex PCR; TCRdb keeps only in-frame clonotypes and omits some of them. The sample carries approximately 100,000 clones, roughly 92% recorded once. The starting material was peripheral blood, obtained after pregnancy. The receptors come from a female donor with multiple sclerosis, enrolled in a pregnancy study.

This clone was recorded only once. V and J are TRBV4-1 and TRBJ1-1, with no clear D. Looked up from germline, CDR1 is MGHRA and CDR2 is YSYEKL. The CDR3 consists of 13 residues. Here the CDR3 reads CARPGGLDTEAFF. The CDR3 coding sequence is TGCGCTAGGCCGGGAGGGTTAGACACTGAAGCTTTCTTT.

The gene calls are TRBV7-6 and TRBJ2-3; TRBD2 matches at 8 bases. Per the germline V gene, CDR1 is SGHVS and CDR2 is FNYEAQ. The CDR3 consists of 14 residues. The V gene end was trimmed by 5 bases and the J gene end by 3 bases; junction bases not matched to a gene: 4. CDR3 sequence (DNA): TGTGCCAGCAGCCAAGGACTAGCAACAGATACGCAGTATTTT. This codes for CASSQGLATDTQYF. Full variable domain (remainder filled in from reference TRBV7-6 and TRBJ2-3): GAGVSQSPRYKVTKRGQDVALRCDPISGHVSLYWYRQALGQGPEFLTYFNYEAQQDKSGLPNDRFSAERPEGSISTLTIQRTEQRDSAMYRCASSQGLATDTQYFGPGTRLTVL.

This rearrangement joins TRBV6-6 to TRBJ1-2, with 11 bases fitting TRBD1. The CDR3 sequence is 14 residues long. V gave up 5 bases and J gave up 4 bases; unmatched junction bases: 3. The germline gives CDR1 MNHNY, CDR2 SVGAGI (reference sequence). The CDR3 sequence: CASSGTGGPYGYTF. In DNA, the CDR3 is TGTGCCAGCAGTGGGACAGGGGGTCCCTATGGCTACACCTTC.

This chain uses TRBV15 with TRBJ2-2, with D possibly matching TRBD1 (6 bases). The germline gives CDR1 LNHNV, CDR2 YYDKDF (reference sequence). V lost 3 bases to trimming and J lost 6 bases, with 11 bases between them. The CDR3 has 14 amino acids. CDR3 sequence (DNA): TGTGCCACCAGCAGGAACAGGGTCGCCGGGGAGCTGTTTTTT. The encoded protein is CATSRNRVAGELFF.

The chain is built from TRBV7-9 and TRBJ2-3, with TRBD2 matching 8 bases. The germline V gene encodes CDR1 SEHNR and CDR2 FQNEAQ (reference sequence). This CDR3 contains 14 residues. The trim removed 4 bases at V and 3 bases at J, leaving 3 bases unmatched. This CDR3 reads CASSSKRGTDTQYF. The CDR3 bases are TGTGCCAGCAGCTCCAAGCGGGGGACAGATACGCAGTATTTT.

This rearrangement joins TRBV5-4 to TRBJ1-1; 7 positions agree with TRBD1. The CDR3 is 13 amino acids. V dropped 4 bases and J dropped 6; count of bases not matched to a gene: 6. Germline V gene sequence: CDR1 SGHNT, CDR2 YYREEE (reference sequence). CDR3 DNA: TGTGCCAGCAGCCAGGGGGACGTTTCTGAAGCTTTCTTT. Protein product: CASSQGDVSEAFF.

J is TRBJ2-1 and V is TRBV6-4; weak D call: TRBD1 (5 bases). The V gene's germline CDR1 is MRHNA and CDR2 SNTAGT. The length of the CDR3 is 14 residues. V was clipped by 0 bases and J by 6 bases, with 9 bases between them. CDR3 protein: CASSDSQGGNEQFF. CDR3 DNA sequence: TGTGCCAGCAGTGACTCTCAGGGCGGCAATGAGCAGTTCTTC.

This chain links TRBV27 with TRBJ2-3, with TRBD1 matching 11 bases. This CDR3 has 15 amino acids. With V trimmed by 3 bases and J by 6 bases, 5 bases remained unmatched. Germline assignment: CDR1 MNHEY and CDR2 SMNVEV (reference sequence). The CDR3 spells CASSFGTGGRDTQYF. The CDR3 DNA sequence: TGTGCCAGCAGTTTCGGGACAGGGGGGAGGGATACGCAGTATTTT.

The CDR3 DNA reads as TGTGCCAGTATGAGACAGGGCGGGGAAAAACTGTTTTTT. This translates into CASMRQGGEKLFF. The chain has TRBV19 and TRBJ1-4, with 7 bases aligning to TRBD1. CDR1 and CDR2 from the germline V gene are LNHDA and SQIVND (reference sequence). This CDR3 contains 13 residues. With V trimmed by 7 bases and J by 8 bases, 7 bases remained unmatched.

This clone has a single count. The chain recombines TRBV5-5 with TRBJ2-2, with 10 bases lining up with TRBD1. The CDR3 totals 15 residues. The trim removed 3 bases at V and 10 bases at J, leaving 9 bases unmatched. The germline V gene has CDR1 SGHKS and CDR2 YYEKEE (reference sequence). The CDR3 nucleotides read TGTGCCAGCAGCTCCCGACAGGGGGCGTTCGAGGAGCTGTTTTTT. Its translation: CASSSRQGAFEELFF.

The V call is TRBV4-1, the J call TRBJ1-2; the D is unclear. CDR1 and CDR2 from the germline V gene are MGHRA and YSYEKL. The ends were cut back, 0 bases at V and 8 bases at J, with 10 bases in the middle. There are 13 residues in the CDR3. CDR3 in amino acids: CASSQEGGRGYTF. The CDR3, as DNA: TGCGCCAGCAGCCAAGAAGGAGGGAGGGGCTACACCTTC.

This chain joins TRBV11-2 and TRBJ1-1; 9 bases agree with TRBD1. This CDR3 has 17 residues. V dropped 6 bases and J dropped 2; count of bases not matched to a gene: 13. Germline V gene data show CDR1 as SGHAT and CDR2 as FQNNGV. The CDR3 region is CASSLTTSGQGNTEAFF. The CDR3 DNA reads TGTGCCAGCAGTCTCACAACCTCGGGACAGGGAAACACTGAAGCTTTCTTT.

V usage is TRBV6-6 and J usage is TRBJ2-7; the match to TRBD2 covers 9 bases. Losses at the gene ends were 6 bases for V and 2 bases for J; bases not matched to a gene: 5. The CDR3 length is 14 residues. Germline loops: CDR1 MNHNY, CDR2 SVGAGI (reference sequence). The CDR3 loop reads CASRLTSGAYEQYF. For the CDR3, the DNA is TGTGCCAGCAGACTGACTAGCGGTGCCTACGAGCAGTACTTC.

The chain joins TRBV12-5 to TRBJ2-5; D unresolved. V dropped 7 bases and J dropped 5 bases, with 14 bases sitting between them. Germline V gene data show CDR1 as LGHNT and CDR2 as FRNRAP. CDR3 length equals 13 residues. The DNA for the CDR3 is TGTGCTAGTGCTCATTTCCCTATGGAGACCCAGTACTTC. Translated: CASAHFPMETQYF.

This chain connects TRBV15 to TRBJ1-1, with a tentative D call TRBD1 (5 bases). The V end lost 0 bases, the J end lost 4 bases, and 12 bases lay between the germline ends. Germline V CDR1 and CDR2: LNHNV, YYDKDF (reference sequence). The CDR3 has 15 residues. CDR3 loop: CATSRDTGSSTEAFF. The CDR3 DNA reads TGTGCCACCAGCAGAGATACAGGATCTTCCACTGAAGCTTTCTTT.